Below, 12 T cell receptor beta chains from the same sample are listed, as sequenced in a study of blood T cell repertoires in COVID-19. Generated by immunoSEQ multiplex PCR, the TCRdb table keeps only in-frame clones and is missing some. The table lists roughly 310,000 clones, around 89% of them singletons. Source material: peripheral blood. The receptor source for this set is a woman aged 50 to 65 with active or convalescent COVID-19.

The chain recombines TRBV29-1 with TRBJ2-3; 8 bases match TRBD1. The trim removed 7 bases at V and 3 bases at J, leaving 9 bases unmatched. CDR1 and CDR2 (germline): SQVTM, ANQGSEA. The CDR3 has 14 residues. DNA of the CDR3: TGCAGCGCCTGGACAGGGATGTTGACAGATACGCAGTATTTT. Translating it yields CSAWTGMLTDTQYF.

The J gene is TRBJ2-7, the V gene TRBV6-2 or TRBV6-3; possibly TRBD1 for D (5 bases). Trimming removed 2 bases from V and 2 bases from J, with 16 bases in between. The CDR3 consists of 16 residues. Germline V lookup: CDR1 MNHEY, CDR2 SVGEGT. In DNA form, the CDR3 reads TGTGCCAGCAGTTACCCTACCTACAGGACGACCTACGAGCAGTACTTC. It codes for CASSYPTYRTTYEQYF.

This chain links TRBV29-1 with TRBJ1-1; tentative D call: TRBD1 (6 bases). Trimming removed 4 bases from V and 3 bases from J, with 18 bases in between. Germline V gene lookup returns CDR1 SQVTM and CDR2 ANQGSEA. CDR3 length: 15 amino acids. CDR3: CSVVWRLRGYTEAFF. The CDR3 region has the DNA TGCAGCGTTGTTTGGAGGTTGAGGGGGTACACTGAAGCTTTCTTT.

On this clone itself: The identical CDR3 is also encoded by other nucleotide sequences in the sample. The chain couples TRBV6-2 or TRBV6-3 to TRBJ1-2, with TRBD1 as a possible D gene (6 bases). This CDR3 is 14 amino acids long. The V and J ends lost 1 base and 2 bases respectively, with 8 bases between them. Germline V CDR1 and CDR2: MNHEY, SVGEGT. This CDR3 reads CASSYWTANYGYTF. CDR3 DNA sequence: TGTGCCAGCAGTTACTGGACAGCAAACTATGGCTACACCTTC.

The chain carries TRBV7-2 and TRBJ1-2; D possibly corresponds to TRBD1 (6 bases). The V gene lost 1 base and the J gene lost 4 bases, with 13 bases spanning the gap. CDR1 is SGHTA, CDR2 FQGNSA, per germline. The CDR3 extends over 15 amino acids. In DNA form, the CDR3 reads TGTGCCAGCAGCTTAGGACAGGCGTTAACCTATGGCTACACCTTC. Its protein product is CASSLGQALTYGYTF. Looking up the rest from reference TRBV7-2 and TRBJ1-2 gives the full variable domain: GAGVSQSPSNKVTEKGKDVELRCDPISGHTALYWYRQSLGQGLEFLIYFQGNSAPDKSGLPSDRFSAERTGGSVSTLTIQRTQQEDSAVYLCASSLGQALTYGYTFGSGTRLTVV.

This clone has just one count. The chain uses TRBV7-6 and TRBJ2-1; TRBD2 matches at 8 bases. Trimming took 1 base from V and 5 from J; bases not matched to a gene: 10. Germline V gives CDR1 SGHVS, CDR2 FNYEAQ. The CDR3 length is 17 residues. The CDR3 region is CASSLGPLAATDNEQFF. CDR3 nucleotides: TGTGCCAGCAGCTTAGGGCCACTAGCGGCGACCGACAATGAGCAGTTCTTC.

The chain links TRBV3-1 (or the pseudogene TRBV3-2) to TRBJ2-3; 8 nucleotides agree with TRBD1. The length of the CDR3 is 14 residues. Germline CDR1 is LGHDT and CDR2 is YNNKEL (reference sequence). V lost 3 bases and J lost 4; bases outside the gene matches: 3. The CDR3 bases are TGTGCCAGCAGCCACGGCAGGGGGCCAGATACGCAGTATTTT. Protein sequence: CASSHGRGPDTQYF.

The chain couples TRBV20-1 to TRBJ2-1, with a tentative D call TRBD2 (6 bases). Germline CDR1 reads DFQATT; CDR2 reads SNEGSKA (reference sequence). The CDR3 has 11 amino acids. V lost 5 bases to trimming and J lost 9 bases, with 11 bases between them. The CDR3 loop is CSARRELEQFF. CDR3 bases: TGCAGTGCTCGACGGGAGCTTGAGCAGTTCTTC.

V is TRBV15 and J is TRBJ1-1; a possible D gene is TRBD1 (5 bases). Trimming cost V 1 base and J 6 bases, with 15 bases left between them. The V gene's germline CDR1 is LNHNV and CDR2 YYDKDF (reference sequence). The CDR3 extends over 15 amino acids. CDR3 protein: CATSRAFQGFPEAFF. CDR3 DNA: TGTGCCACCAGCAGAGCCTTTCAGGGTTTCCCTGAAGCTTTCTTT.

Only a few counts were recorded for this clone. The chain links TRBV28 to TRBJ2-2; 9 positions agree with TRBD2. There are 17 residues in the CDR3. Germline V gene data show CDR1 as MDHEN and CDR2 as SYDVKM. Losses at the gene ends were 1 base for V and 3 bases for J; bases not matched to a gene: 6. For the CDR3, the DNA is TGTGCCAGCAGTTTATTAGCGGGAGTTACGGACACCGGGGAGCTGTTTTTT. Amino acids: CASSLLAGVTDTGELFF.

The chain has TRBV9 and TRBJ1-2, with TRBD1 identical over 11 bases. From germline, CDR1 is SGDLS and CDR2 YYNGEE. The CDR3 has 16 residues. The junction had 5 bases not matched to a gene; V was cut back by 2 bases and J by 2 bases. This CDR3 is CASSVSRDRGNYGYTF. In nucleotides, the CDR3 is TGTGCCAGCAGCGTCAGCCGGGACAGGGGGAACTATGGCTACACCTTC.

The V and J genes are TRBV11-2 and TRBJ2-2; 8 bases match TRBD2. The CDR3 totals 16 residues. Germline V CDR1 and CDR2: SGHAT, FQNNGV. V lost 5 bases and J lost 5; bases outside the gene matches: 10. In DNA, the CDR3 is TGTGCCAGCAGCCCTCTGCGGGGGGTTATTACCGGGGAGCTGTTTTTT. This encodes CASSPLRGVITGELFF.